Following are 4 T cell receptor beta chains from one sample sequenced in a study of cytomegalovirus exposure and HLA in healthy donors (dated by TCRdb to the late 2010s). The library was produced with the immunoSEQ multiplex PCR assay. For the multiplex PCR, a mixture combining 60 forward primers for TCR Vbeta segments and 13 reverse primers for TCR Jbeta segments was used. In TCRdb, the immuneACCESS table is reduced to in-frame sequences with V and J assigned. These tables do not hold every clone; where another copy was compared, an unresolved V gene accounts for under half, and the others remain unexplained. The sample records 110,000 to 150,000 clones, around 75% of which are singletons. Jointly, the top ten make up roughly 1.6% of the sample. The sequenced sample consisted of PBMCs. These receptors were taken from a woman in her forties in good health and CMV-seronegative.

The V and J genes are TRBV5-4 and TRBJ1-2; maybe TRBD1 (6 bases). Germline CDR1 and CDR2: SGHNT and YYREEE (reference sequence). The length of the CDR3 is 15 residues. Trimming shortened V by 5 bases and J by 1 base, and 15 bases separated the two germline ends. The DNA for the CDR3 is TGTGCCAGCAGTCACAAACGACAGGATAACTATGGCTACACCTTC. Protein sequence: CASSHKRQDNYGYTF. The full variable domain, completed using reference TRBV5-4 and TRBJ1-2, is ETGVTQSPTHLIKTRGQQVTLRCSSQSGHNTVSWYQQALGQGPQFIFQYYREEENGRGNFPPRFSGLQFPNYSSELNVNALELDDSALYLCASSHKRQDNYGYTFGSGTRLTVV.

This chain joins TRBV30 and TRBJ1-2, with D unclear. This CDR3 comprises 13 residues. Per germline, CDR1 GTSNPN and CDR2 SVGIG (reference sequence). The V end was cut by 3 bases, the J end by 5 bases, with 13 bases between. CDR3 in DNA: TGTGCCTGGAGAGTCAGACTAGATTATGGCTACACCTTC. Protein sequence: CAWRVRLDYGYTF.

DNA for the CDR3: TGTGCCAGCAGGAACTTAGCGGGCGGCACAGATACGCAGTATTTT. Translation gives CASRNLAGGTDTQYF. This chain connects TRBV27 to TRBJ2-3; 7 bases map to TRBD2. The junction had 7 bases not matched to a gene; V was cut back by 6 bases and J by 1 base. The germline V gene encodes CDR1 MNHEY and CDR2 SMNVEV (reference sequence). This CDR3 contains 15 residues.

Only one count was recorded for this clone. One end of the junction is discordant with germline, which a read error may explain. The CDR3 DNA follows: TGTGCCAGCAGTTTGGGCGGGAAGGAACTCTTC. The encoded protein is CASSLGGKELF. This chain connects TRBV27 to TRBJ2-1; tentatively, D is TRBD2 (6 bases). CDR1 is MNHEY and CDR2 is SMNVEV in the germline V gene (reference sequence). This CDR3 has 11 amino acids.